Described below is a single TCR beta chain sequence and its context. The antigen is undetermined. These data belong to a study of shared clonotypes between healthy human individuals. Study-level points and caveats: Relative to clonotypes present in all four donors, those not shared had lower generation probabilities.

The CDR3 extends over 14 amino acids. V was trimmed by 1 base and J by 12 bases, leaving 13 bases between them. The V gene's germline CDR1 is ENHRY and CDR2 SYGVKD. Naive CD45RA+ and memory CD45RA-negative subsets were split from CD4+ cells. The test was conducted at deep level. Using immunoSEQ multiplex PCR, the repertoire was profiled, and TCRdb retains in-frame clones only, with some absent. Of roughly 2,300,000 clones in the sample, roughly 92% are singletons; the top ten hold 0.3% to 0.4%. Sequenced input: naive CD4+ T cells from PBMCs. Subset noted: CD45RA+ positively selected. The chain couples TRBV10-3 to TRBJ2-6; D remains ambiguous. The sequence came from a man between 18 and 35 years old in good health. Some clones in this sample may be carry-over from other donors' samples. As DNA, the CDR3 is TGTGCCATCAGTGAGTTATCCGGCCAGGCCGTCCTGACTTTC. This gives the protein CAISELSGQAVLTF.